This passage covers 7 T cell receptor beta chains from one sample sequenced in a study of blood T cell repertoires in COVID-19. Using immunoSEQ multiplex PCR, the repertoire was profiled, and TCRdb retains in-frame clones only, with some absent. The sample records fewer than 350,000 clones, 70% to 90% being singletons. The sequencing sample was made of peripheral blood. Source of these receptors: a woman between 70 and 85 years old with COVID-19, enrolled during active disease.

This sequence joins TRBV27 and TRBJ2-7; 8 bases map to TRBD1. With V trimmed by 3 bases and J by 3 bases, 7 bases remained unmatched. Germline V gene lookup returns CDR1 MNHEY and CDR2 SMNVEV (reference sequence). This CDR3 has 15 residues. DNA for the CDR3: TGTGCCAGCAGTTTTCAGGGGGCACCTGTCTACGAGCAGTACTTC. This sequence encodes CASSFQGAPVYEQYF.

The gene calls are TRBV14 and TRBJ1-6; weak D call: TRBD1 (6 bases). The V end lost 2 bases, the J end lost 0 bases, and 11 bases lay between the germline ends. The CDR3 has 17 amino acids. CDR1 is SGHDN and CDR2 is FVKESK in the germline V gene. The CDR3 coding sequence is TGTGCCAGCAGCCAATGGGGGCGCGGCTCCTATAATTCACCCCTCCACTTT. This encodes CASSQWGRGSYNSPLHF.

This clone was seen only a few times. This sample includes further DNA sequences coding for the same CDR3. The rearrangement uses TRBV7-7 and TRBJ2-1; possible D gene TRBD2, 6 bases. Germline values: CDR1 SSHAT, CDR2 FNYEAQ (reference sequence). V was shortened by 3 bases and J by 6 bases, with 9 bases between the two germline ends. CDR3 length equals 13 residues. The CDR3 protein is CASSLGGGNEQFF. The CDR3 DNA reads as TGTGCCAGCAGCTTGGGGGGTGGCAATGAGCAGTTCTTC.

The chain couples TRBV23-1 to TRBJ1-6, with D maybe TRBD1 (5 bases). TRBV23-1 is annotated as an ORF whose role is uncertain. The V gene lost 7 bases and the J gene lost 0 bases, with 13 bases spanning the gap. The CDR3 totals 16 residues. In nucleotides, the CDR3 is TGCGCCAGCACCTTTCTCGGGGGCTCCTATAATTCACCCCTCCACTTT. Its translation: CASTFLGGSYNSPLHF.

The J gene is TRBJ1-1, the V gene TRBV27; TRBD1 agrees at 11 bases. This CDR3 contains 14 residues. J gave up 7 bases and V 5 bases, and 6 bases lay outside the gene matches. The germline V gene encodes CDR1 MNHEY and CDR2 SMNVEV (reference sequence). This CDR3 is CASSPRTGGVEAFF. CDR3 nucleotide sequence: TGTGCCAGCAGTCCACGGACAGGGGGCGTTGAAGCTTTCTTT.

The V call is TRBV6-5, the J call TRBJ1-4; possible D gene TRBD1, 5 bases. Deletions cut 6 bases from V and 8 bases from J, with 13 bases between. This CDR3 is built from 13 residues. Germline V gene lookup returns CDR1 MNHEY and CDR2 SVGAGI. The CDR3 DNA sequence: TGTGCCAGCAGGATTGCCCCAGGGGAAAAACTGTTTTTT. Encoded protein: CASRIAPGEKLFF.

V and J are TRBV10-3 and TRBJ2-1; D perhaps matches TRBD2 (5 bases). Between the trimmed V and J ends, which lost 3 bases and 10 bases, there was a span of 10 bases. Germline V gene lookup returns CDR1 ENHRY and CDR2 SYGVKD. The CDR3 has 12 residues. CDR3 sequence (DNA): TGTGCCATCAGTGAAATTGGGGAGGAGCAGTTCTTC. It is translated as CAISEIGEEQFF.